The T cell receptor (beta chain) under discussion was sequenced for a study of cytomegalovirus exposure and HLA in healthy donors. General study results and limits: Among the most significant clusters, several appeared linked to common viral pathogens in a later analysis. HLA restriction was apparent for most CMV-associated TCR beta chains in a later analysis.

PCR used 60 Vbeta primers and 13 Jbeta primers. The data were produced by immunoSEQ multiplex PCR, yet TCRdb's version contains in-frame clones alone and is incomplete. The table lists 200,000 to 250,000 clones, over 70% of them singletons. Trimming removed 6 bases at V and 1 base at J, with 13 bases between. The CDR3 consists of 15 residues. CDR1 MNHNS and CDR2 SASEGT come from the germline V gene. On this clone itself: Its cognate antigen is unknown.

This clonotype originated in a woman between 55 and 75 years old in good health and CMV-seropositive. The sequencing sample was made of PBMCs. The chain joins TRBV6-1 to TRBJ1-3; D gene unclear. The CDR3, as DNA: TGTGCCAGCAGGAGGGAGGCCGCATCTGGAAACACCATATATTTT. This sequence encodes CASRREAASGNTIYF.